Below are 13 T cell receptor beta chains sequenced from a single sample in a study of blood T cell repertoires in COVID-19. Sequencing was performed with immunoSEQ multiplex PCR; in TCRdb, only in-frame clones are kept and a portion is missing. The repertoire holds about 42,000 clones, roughly 90% seen once, with about 2.8% in the top ten. The sample was peripheral blood. The receptors were sampled from a man between 45 and 60 years old with active COVID-19.

V is TRBV19 and J is TRBJ1-2; TRBD1 matches 7 bases. V was pared by 2 bases and J by 5 bases, with 5 bases of the junction left unmatched. Germline V gene lookup returns CDR1 LNHDA and CDR2 SQIVND (reference sequence). The CDR3 contains 14 residues. The CDR3 nucleotides read TGTGCCAGTAGTATATCCGGGACAGTTTATGGCTACACCTTC. It encodes CASSISGTVYGYTF. The variable domain in full, completed from reference TRBV19 and TRBJ1-2, reads DGGITQSPKYLFRKEGQNVTLSCEQNLNHDAMYWYRQDPGQGLRLIYYSQIVNDFQKGDIAEGYSVSREKKESFPLTVTSAQKNPTAFYLCASSISGTVYGYTFGSGTRLTVV.

The chain links TRBV9 to TRBJ2-2; 8 bases fit TRBD1. Germline V gives CDR1 SGDLS, CDR2 YYNGEE. The length of the CDR3 is 15 residues. V lost 2 bases to trimming and J lost 3 bases; unmatched junction nucleotides: 3. The CDR3 DNA reads as TGTGCCAGCAGCGTGCAGGGGGCTTACACCGGGGAGCTGTTTTTT. It encodes CASSVQGAYTGELFF.

The chain is built from TRBV19 and TRBJ2-3, with D unclear. The length of the CDR3 is 16 residues. Trimming took 4 bases from V and 1 from J, leaving 15 bases between them. Germline-derived CDR1 and CDR2 are LNHDA and SQIVND (reference sequence). CDR3 nucleotide sequence: TGTGCCAGTAGTACCAAAGCTAGTTCGGGCACAGATACGCAGTATTTT. Translating it yields CASSTKASSGTDTQYF.

The chain links TRBV6-1 to TRBJ1-4; weak D call: TRBD1 (5 bases). Per germline, CDR1 MNHNS and CDR2 SASEGT. CDR3 length equals 14 residues. Deletions cut 1 base from V and 6 bases from J, with 9 bases between. The CDR3 spells CASSEGAGHEKLFF. CDR3 sequence (DNA): TGTGCCAGCAGTGAAGGGGCAGGGCATGAAAAACTGTTTTTT.

The rearrangement links TRBV5-5 to TRBJ2-5; D unresolved. Germline CDR1 SGHKS, CDR2 YYEKEE (reference sequence). This CDR3 is built from 14 residues. V lost 3 bases and J lost 4, with 13 bases in between. CDR3 nucleotides: TGTGCCAGCAGCTCCACGGGTCTGGGAGAGACCCAGTACTTC. It codes for CASSSTGLGETQYF.

The rearrangement joins TRBV7-2 to TRBJ2-1, with 9 bases that match TRBD2. The CDR3 runs to 15 residues. Germline CDR1 SGHTA, CDR2 FQGNSA. The J segment lost 8 bases and the V segment lost 4 bases, leaving 9 bases of the junction unmatched. CDR3 nucleotides: TGTGCCAGCAGCTCCGCGGGGGGGCCCCAGTATGAGCAGTTCTTC. Translation: CASSSAGGPQYEQFF.

In its sample, this clone was seen once. The chain uses TRBV5-1 and TRBJ1-2, with TRBD1 matching over 9 bases. Looked up from germline, CDR1 is SGHRS and CDR2 is YFSETQ. With V trimmed by 4 bases and J by 8 bases, 12 bases remained unmatched. The length of the CDR3 is 15 residues. CDR3 sequence reads: CASSPGTGMVVGYTF. The CDR3 DNA is TGCGCCAGCAGCCCGGGGACAGGGATGGTGGTGGGCTACACCTTC.

The J gene is TRBJ1-1, the V gene TRBV28; TRBD1 is a possible D gene (6 bases). V lost 3 bases and J lost 4, with 12 bases in between. Germline CDR1 and CDR2: MDHEN and SYDVKM. The CDR3 spans 14 residues. Written as DNA, the CDR3 is TGTGCCAGCAGTTTCAGGGGCCCAGCCACTGAAGCTTTCTTT. Its protein is CASSFRGPATEAFF. Full variable domain (rest looked up from reference TRBV28 and TRBJ1-1): DVKVTQSSRYLVKRTGEKVFLECVQDMDHENMFWYRQDPGLGLRLIYFSYDVKMKEKGDIPEGYSVSREKKERFSLILESASTNQTSMYLCASSFRGPATEAFFGQGTRLTVV.

This clone was picked up one time. The chain recombines TRBV30 with TRBJ2-5, with 7 bases fitting TRBD1. The CDR3 extends over 15 amino acids. V dropped 3 bases and J dropped 1; count of bases not matched to a gene: 8. The germline CDR1 and CDR2 sequences are GTSNPN and SVGIG (reference sequence). The CDR3 nucleotides are TGTGCCTGGAGGCCCGGGACAGCAGCCCAAGAGACCCAGTACTTC. Translation: CAWRPGTAAQETQYF. Complete variable domain (other parts from reference TRBV30 and TRBJ2-5): SQTIHQWPATLVQPVGSPLSLECTVEGTSNPNLYWYRQAAGRGLQLLFYSVGIGQISSEVPQNLSASRPQDRQFILSSKKLLLSDSGFYLCAWRPGTAAQETQYFGPGTRLLVL.

The CDR3: CASSVGQGASTDTQYF. As DNA, the CDR3 is TGTGCCAGCAGTGTCGGACAGGGGGCCTCCACAGATACGCAGTATTTT. This chain links TRBV28 with TRBJ2-3, with 11 positions matching TRBD1. This CDR3 is built from 16 residues. V was clipped by 5 bases and J by 2 bases; unmatched bases: 6. The germline V gene has CDR1 MDHEN and CDR2 SYDVKM.

The chain uses TRBV4-2 and TRBJ2-7, with TRBD1 identical over 7 bases. With 0 bases clipped from V and 10 bases from J, the junction kept 12 bases outside the gene matches. The germline V gene encodes CDR1 LGHNA and CDR2 YNFKEQ. This CDR3 is built from 15 residues. The CDR3: CASSQDWKGAVRQYF. The CDR3 coding sequence is TGTGCCAGCAGCCAAGATTGGAAGGGGGCGGTTCGCCAGTACTTC.

The chain couples TRBV21-1 to TRBJ1-5. TRBV21-1 is a pseudogene segment. The CDR3 is 13 amino acids. In DNA, the CDR3 is TGTGCCAGCAGCAAAGTCCGTTGTCAGCCCCAGCATTTT. Translating it yields CASSKVRCQPQHF.

The chain joins TRBV7-8 to TRBJ1-3; possible D gene TRBD1, 6 bases. Germline V CDR1 and CDR2: SGHVS, FQNEAQ. The germline V and J ends were trimmed by 7 bases and 3 bases, with 25 bases remaining between them. The length of the CDR3 is 18 residues. CDR3 residues: CASTDRGALFIGGNTIYF. The CDR3, as DNA: TGTGCCAGCACCGACCGGGGGGCCCTTTTTATAGGTGGAAACACCATATATTTT.